This TCR beta chain was documented in a study of blood T cell repertoires in COVID-19. CDR1 and CDR2 from the germline V gene are PRHDT and FYEKMQ (reference sequence). The ends lost 5 bases at V and 1 base at J; junction bases unmatched: 1. The CDR3 is made up of 13 amino acids. Original handling: Amplification of reference gene primers provided the estimated nucleated cell counts. Profiled with immunoSEQ multiplex PCR; TCRdb holds only in-frame clones, not every one. V and J calls and clone size follow that table, whereas D and trimming were derived from the DNA. The sample shows about 190,000 clones, around 87% of them seen only once.

The TCR originated in a middle-aged man with active or convalescent COVID-19. The chain uses TRBV13 and TRBJ1-1, with TRBD1 matching over 7 bases. Sequenced input: peripheral blood. CDR3 region: CASSTGENTEAFF. CDR3 DNA sequence: TGTGCCAGCAGCACAGGGGAGAACACTGAAGCTTTCTTT.